This TCR beta chain was recovered during a study of CD8+ T cells in alopecia areata. Study results and caveats: Mice showed TCR sharing more clearly than patients did, possibly owing to HLA. Clonality in lesional scalp, especially alopecia totalis/universalis, exceeded that of normal scalp.

RNA extraction and reverse transcription yielded cDNA as sequencing template. Sequenced by immunoSEQ multiplex PCR; TCRdb stores in-frame clones only, minus some. The sample carries under 150,000 clones, around 50% recorded once. This clone has more than one count but fewer than ten. Its antigen is not known. The CDR3 is 14 amino acids. Trimming cost V 3 bases and J 6 bases; bases outside gene matches: 10. Germline loops: CDR1 SQVTM, CDR2 ANQGSEA. The chain has TRBV29-1 and TRBJ2-7; 8 bases align to TRBD1. The sample consisted of NKG2D-low CD8+ T cells sorted from blood. This TCR was sampled from a human donor with alopecia areata. CDR3 sequence reads: CSVDAAAGGSEQYF. The CDR3 bases are TGCAGCGTTGATGCAGCGGCAGGGGGCAGCGAGCAGTACTTC.